Listed below are T cell receptor beta chains from one sample, sequenced in a study of blood T cell repertoires in COVID-19. Repertoires were generated with immunoSEQ multiplex PCR, while TCRdb's copy carries only in-frame clones and drops some. This table holds roughly 270,000 clones, 82% found once. Sequenced material: PBMCs or T cells enriched from blood (not recorded which). These receptors came from a man in his forties who had been exposed to COVID-19. Each CDR3 is given with its conserved first and last residue. Fields, in order: J gene, V gene, clone size, D gene, CDR3 DNA, CDR3 protein. A D gene is named only where the DNA matches it firmly. Size values are once, few and many counts, or a class for expanded clones, and some rows have none.

>TRBJ1-5|TRBV5-1|-|TRBD1
TGCGCCAGCAGCTTGGGACAGGGCGATCAGCCCCAGCATTTT
CASSLGQGDQPQHF
>TRBJ2-2|TRBV11-3|-|TRBD2
TGTGCCAGCAGCTCACTTAGCGGGCTCGGGGAGCTGTTTTTT
CASSSLSGLGELFF
>TRBJ2-1|TRBV2|few|TRBD1
TGTGCCAGCGGGGACAGGGTGAACAATGAGCAGTTCTTC
CASGDRVNNEQFF
>TRBJ2-7|TRBV5-1|-|TRBD1
TGCGCCAGCAGCCCAAGAACAGGGGCTTACGAGCAGTACTTC
CASSPRTGAYEQYF
>TRBJ1-2|TRBV5-6|-|-
TGTGCCAGCAGCTTTGCGGCAGAGGATGGCTACACCTTC
CASSFAAEDGYTF
>TRBJ2-2|TRBV7-9|-|TRBD1
TGTGCCAGCAGCTTCAAACCTCCAGGACAGGGTACCGGGGAGCTGTTTTTT
CASSFKPPGQGTGELFF
>TRBJ2-6|TRBV9|-|TRBD2
TGTGCCAGCAGCGGATCAGCGGGAGAAACCTACTCTGGGGCCAACGTCCTGACTTTC
CASSGSAGETYSGANVLTF
>TRBJ2-1|TRBV7-9|-|-
TGTGCCAGCAGCTTAAACCAGGGCGGTAGGAATGAGCAGTTCTTC
CASSLNQGGRNEQFF
>TRBJ2-7|TRBV3-1/TRBV3-2|-|-
TGTGCCAGCAGCTTGGTTGAGGGCTACGAGCAGTACTTC
CASSLVEGYEQYF
>TRBJ1-5|TRBV27|few|TRBD1
TGTGCCAGCAGTTTGGGACAGGGCTCGGGGCCCCAGCATTTT
CASSLGQGSGPQHF
>TRBJ2-7|TRBV27|-|-
TGTGCCAGCAGTCCGTACACAGGGAGAGGCTACGAGCAGTACTTC
CASSPYTGRGYEQYF
>TRBJ2-2|TRBV4-2|-|TRBD2
TGTGCCAGCAGCCCACTCGCAAGCGGCGGGAGGCGCGCCGGGGAGCTGTTTTTT
CASSPLASGGRRAGELFF
>TRBJ1-1|TRBV4-1|few|TRBD1
TGCGCCAGCAGCCAAGATCTCCAGGGGGTGGGCACTGAAGCTTTCTTT
CASSQDLQGVGTEAFF
>TRBJ1-2|TRBV28|once|TRBD1
TGTGCCAGCACCCAAGATGATACAGGGGGACACTATGGCTACACCTTC
CASTQDDTGGHYGYTF
>TRBJ1-6|TRBV2|-|-
TGTGCCAGCACCCAGGAAAATTCACCCCTCCACTTT
CASTQENSPLHF
>TRBJ2-7|TRBV29-1|-|TRBD2
TGCAGCGCCCTTTACTCTAGGGCGGGAGTCTACGAGCAGTACTTC
CSALYSRAGVYEQYF
>TRBJ2-7|TRBV4-1|-|TRBD2
TGCGCCAGCTCTTTGGGCGGGAGTGCCGAGCAGTACTTC
CASSLGGSAEQYF